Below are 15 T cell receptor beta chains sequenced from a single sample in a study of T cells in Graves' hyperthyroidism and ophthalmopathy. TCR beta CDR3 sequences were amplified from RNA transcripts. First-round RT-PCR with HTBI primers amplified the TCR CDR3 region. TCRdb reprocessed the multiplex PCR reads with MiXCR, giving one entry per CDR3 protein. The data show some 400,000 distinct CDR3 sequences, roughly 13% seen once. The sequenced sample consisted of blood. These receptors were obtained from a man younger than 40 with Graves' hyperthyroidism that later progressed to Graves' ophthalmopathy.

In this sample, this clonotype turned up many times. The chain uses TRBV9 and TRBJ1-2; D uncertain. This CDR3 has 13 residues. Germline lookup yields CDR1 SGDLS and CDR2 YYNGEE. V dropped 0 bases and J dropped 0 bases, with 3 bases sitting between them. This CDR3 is CASSVDTNYGYTF. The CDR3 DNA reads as TGTGCCAGCAGCGTAGACACTAACTATGGCTACACCTTC.

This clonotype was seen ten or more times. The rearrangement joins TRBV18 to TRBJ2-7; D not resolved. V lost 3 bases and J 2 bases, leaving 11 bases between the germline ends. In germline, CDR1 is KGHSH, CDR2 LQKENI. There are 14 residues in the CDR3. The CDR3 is CASSPSELAYEQYF. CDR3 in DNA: TGTGCCAGCTCACCTTCAGAACTGGCCTACGAGCAGTACTTC. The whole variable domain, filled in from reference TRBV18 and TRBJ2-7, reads NAGVMQNPRHLVRRRGQEARLRCSPMKGHSHVYWYRQLPEEGLKFMVYLQKENIIDESGMPKERFSAEFPKEGPSILRIQQVVRGDSAAYFCASSPSELAYEQYFGPGTRLTVT.

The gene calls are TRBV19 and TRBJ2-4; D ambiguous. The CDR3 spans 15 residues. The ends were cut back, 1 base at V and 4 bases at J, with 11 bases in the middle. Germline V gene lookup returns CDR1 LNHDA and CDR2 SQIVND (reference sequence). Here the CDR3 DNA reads TGTGCCAGTAGTATAGGGGCTGAGCTTAAAAACATTCAGTACTTC. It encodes CASSIGAELKNIQYF.

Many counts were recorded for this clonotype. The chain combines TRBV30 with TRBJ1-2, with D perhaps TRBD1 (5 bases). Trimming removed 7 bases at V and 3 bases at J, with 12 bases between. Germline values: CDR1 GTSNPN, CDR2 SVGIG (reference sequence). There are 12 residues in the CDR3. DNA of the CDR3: TGTGCCTATACAGGAAACTACTATGGCTACACCTTC. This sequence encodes CAYTGNYYGYTF.

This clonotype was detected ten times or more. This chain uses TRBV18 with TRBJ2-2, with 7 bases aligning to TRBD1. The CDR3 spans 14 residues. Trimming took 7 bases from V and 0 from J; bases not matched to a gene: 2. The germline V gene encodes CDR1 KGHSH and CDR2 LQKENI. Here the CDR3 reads CASLGQTNTGELFF. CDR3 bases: TGTGCCAGCTTGGGACAGACGAACACCGGGGAGCTGTTTTTT. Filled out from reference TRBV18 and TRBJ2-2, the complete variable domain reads NAGVMQNPRHLVRRRGQEARLRCSPMKGHSHVYWYRQLPEEGLKFMVYLQKENIIDESGMPKERFSAEFPKEGPSILRIQQVVRGDSAAYFCASLGQTNTGELFFGEGSRLTVL.

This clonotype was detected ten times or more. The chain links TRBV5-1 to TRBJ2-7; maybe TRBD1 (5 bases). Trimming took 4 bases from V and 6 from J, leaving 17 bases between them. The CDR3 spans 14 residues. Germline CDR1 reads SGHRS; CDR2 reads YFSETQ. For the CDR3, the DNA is TGCGCCAGCAGCGTATCAGGGAAAATTGGCGAGCAGTACTTC. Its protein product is CASSVSGKIGEQYF.

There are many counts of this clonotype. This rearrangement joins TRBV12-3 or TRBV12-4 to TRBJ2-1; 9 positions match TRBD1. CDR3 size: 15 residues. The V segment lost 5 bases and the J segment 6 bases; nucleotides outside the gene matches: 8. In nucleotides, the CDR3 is TGTGCCAGCAGTCCCGGGACAGGGTACGGCAATGAGCAGTTCTTC. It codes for CASSPGTGYGNEQFF.

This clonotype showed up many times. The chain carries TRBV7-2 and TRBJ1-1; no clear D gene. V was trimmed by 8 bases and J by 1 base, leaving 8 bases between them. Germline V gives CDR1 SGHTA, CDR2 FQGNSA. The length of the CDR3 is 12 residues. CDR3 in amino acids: CASGRRNTEAFF. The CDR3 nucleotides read TGTGCCAGCGGACGGAGGAACACTGAAGCTTTCTTT.

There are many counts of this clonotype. In DNA form, the CDR3 reads TGTGCCAGCAGTTTAGAGGACAACACTGAAGCTTTCTTT. It translates to CASSLEDNTEAFF. The chain has TRBV12-3 or TRBV12-4 and TRBJ1-1; D ambiguous. This CDR3 comprises 13 residues. Between the trimmed V and J ends, which lost 1 base and 2 bases, there was a span of 5 bases.

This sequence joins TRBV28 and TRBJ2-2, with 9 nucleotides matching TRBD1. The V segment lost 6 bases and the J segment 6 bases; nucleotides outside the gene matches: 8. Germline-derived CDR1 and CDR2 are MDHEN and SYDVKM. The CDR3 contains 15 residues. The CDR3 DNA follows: TGTGCCAGCAGGCCAACGGGACAGGGCTCCGGGGAGCTGTTTTTT. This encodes CASRPTGQGSGELFF. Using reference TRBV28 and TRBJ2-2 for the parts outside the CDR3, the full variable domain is DVKVTQSSRYLVKRTGEKVFLECVQDMDHENMFWYRQDPGLGLRLIYFSYDVKMKEKGDIPEGYSVSREKKERFSLILESASTNQTSMYLCASRPTGQGSGELFFGEGSRLTVL.

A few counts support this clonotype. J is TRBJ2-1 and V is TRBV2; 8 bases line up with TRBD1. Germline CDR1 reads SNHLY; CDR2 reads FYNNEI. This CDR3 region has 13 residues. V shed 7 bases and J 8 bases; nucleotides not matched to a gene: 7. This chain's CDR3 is CASIGQGPYEQFF. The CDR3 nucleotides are TGTGCCAGCATAGGACAGGGACCTTATGAGCAGTTCTTC.

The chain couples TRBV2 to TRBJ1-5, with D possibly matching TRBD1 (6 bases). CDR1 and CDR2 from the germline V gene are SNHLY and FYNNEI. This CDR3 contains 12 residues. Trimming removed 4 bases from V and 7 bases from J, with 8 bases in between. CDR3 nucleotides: TGTGCCAGCAGTGGGGGGCGGCAGCCCCAGCATTTT. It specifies CASSGGRQPQHF.

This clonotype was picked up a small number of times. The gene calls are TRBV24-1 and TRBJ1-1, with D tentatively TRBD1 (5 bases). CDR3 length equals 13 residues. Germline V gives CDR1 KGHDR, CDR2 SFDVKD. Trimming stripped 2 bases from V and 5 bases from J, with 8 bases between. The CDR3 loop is CATSDWRGTEAFF. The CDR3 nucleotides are TGTGCCACCAGTGATTGGAGGGGAACTGAAGCTTTCTTT.

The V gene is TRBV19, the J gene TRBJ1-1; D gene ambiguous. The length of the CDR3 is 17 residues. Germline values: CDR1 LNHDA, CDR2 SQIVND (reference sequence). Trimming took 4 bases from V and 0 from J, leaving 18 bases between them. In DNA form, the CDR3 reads TGTGCCAGTAGTACGGCCCCTCTAGGGCAGATGAACACTGAAGCTTTCTTT. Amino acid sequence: CASSTAPLGQMNTEAFF. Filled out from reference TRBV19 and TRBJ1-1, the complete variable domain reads DGGITQSPKYLFRKEGQNVTLSCEQNLNHDAMYWYRQDPGQGLRLIYYSQIVNDFQKGDIAEGYSVSREKKESFPLTVTSAQKNPTAFYLCASSTAPLGQMNTEAFFGQGTRLTVV.

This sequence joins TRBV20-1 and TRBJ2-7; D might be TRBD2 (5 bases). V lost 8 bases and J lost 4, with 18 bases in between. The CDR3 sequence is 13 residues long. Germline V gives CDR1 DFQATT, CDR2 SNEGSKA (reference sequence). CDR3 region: CSLLTGIPYEQYF. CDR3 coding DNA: TGCAGTCTCTTGACGGGGATCCCTTACGAGCAGTACTTC.